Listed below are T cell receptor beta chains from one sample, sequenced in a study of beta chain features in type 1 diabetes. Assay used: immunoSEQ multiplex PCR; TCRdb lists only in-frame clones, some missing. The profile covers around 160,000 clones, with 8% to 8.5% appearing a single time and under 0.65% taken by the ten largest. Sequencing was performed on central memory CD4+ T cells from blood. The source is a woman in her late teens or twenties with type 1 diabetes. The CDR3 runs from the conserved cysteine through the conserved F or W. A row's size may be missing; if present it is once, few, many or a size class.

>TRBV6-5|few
CASSYSSAGEDTQYF
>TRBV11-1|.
CASGTEAGEQYF
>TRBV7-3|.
CASSEGTSGSYEQYF
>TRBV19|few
CASSIRGDGGELFF
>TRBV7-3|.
CASSGGRSDTQYF
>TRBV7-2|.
CASSLAPAGGTDTQYF
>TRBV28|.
CASRPGTGSTEAFF
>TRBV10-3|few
CAIGGGELFF
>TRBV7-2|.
CASSRGYEQFF
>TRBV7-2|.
CASSLGVPGAGEAFF
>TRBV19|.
CASSISWTGETQYF
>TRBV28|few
CASTGWAFGGSGYEQYF
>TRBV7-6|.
CASSRTSGGAGTGELFF
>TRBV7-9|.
CASSFDRGRYEQYF
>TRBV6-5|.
CASSYSSGSGREQFF
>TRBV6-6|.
CASSQQGLQTQYF
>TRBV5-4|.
CASSSQGAGSYYGYTF
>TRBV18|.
CASSPRDRVNSPLHF
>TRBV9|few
CASSVLASGGNEQYF
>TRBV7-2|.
CASSLRGTEAFF
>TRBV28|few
CASSLGGAAETQYF
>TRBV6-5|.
CASRLQGSGGYTF